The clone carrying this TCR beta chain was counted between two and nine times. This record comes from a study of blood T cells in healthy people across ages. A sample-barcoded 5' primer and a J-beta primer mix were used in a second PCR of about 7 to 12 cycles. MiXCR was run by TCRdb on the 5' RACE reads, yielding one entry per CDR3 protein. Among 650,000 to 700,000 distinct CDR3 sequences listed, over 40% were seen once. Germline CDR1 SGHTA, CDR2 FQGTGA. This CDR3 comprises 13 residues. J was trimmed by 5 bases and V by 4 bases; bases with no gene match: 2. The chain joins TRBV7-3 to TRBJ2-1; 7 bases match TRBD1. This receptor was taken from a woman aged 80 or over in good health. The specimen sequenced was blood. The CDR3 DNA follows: TGTGCCAGCAGCTCCACAGGGGACAATGAGCAGTTCTTC. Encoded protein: CASSSTGDNEQFF. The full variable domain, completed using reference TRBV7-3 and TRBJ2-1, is GAGVSQTPSNKVTEKGKYVELRCDPISGHTALYWYRQSLGQGPEFLIYFQGTGAADDSGLPNDRFFAVRPEGSVSTLKIQRTERGDSAVYLCASSSTGDNEQFFGPGTRLTVL.